These T cell receptor beta chains were read from a single sample in a study of patients and donors after allogeneic stem cell transplantation. TCRdb re-analysed the RT-PCR reads in MiXCR, keeping a single row per CDR3 protein. The sample has more than 850,000 distinct CDR3 sequences, roughly 18% seen once; the top ten hold roughly 6.4%. Sequencing used blood, either unsorted or a sorted T cell fraction (not recorded which). These receptors all come from a human donor who was either an allogeneic HSCT recipient or a stem cell or donor lymphocyte infusion donor (not recorded which). It is not recorded whose cells these are; they may come from a transplant donor. The CDR3 runs from the conserved cysteine through the conserved F or W. The order of the fields is clone size, J gene, V gene, D gene, CDR3 protein, CDR3 DNA. A D gene is named only where the DNA matches it firmly. Clone size, where shown, is once, few, many, or a class for clones that have expanded.

size: NA
J: TRBJ1-4
V: TRBV18
D: NA
CDR3: CASSPPGTTNEKLFF
DNA: TGTGCCAGCTCACCACCGGGAACAACTAATGAAAAACTGTTTTTT

size: few
J: TRBJ1-5
V: TRBV20-1
D: TRBD1
CDR3: CSATGTGVGQPQHF
DNA: TGCAGTGCTACAGGGACAGGGGTAGGACAGCCCCAGCATTTT

size: few
J: TRBJ2-1
V: TRBV7-8
D: NA
CDR3: CASSSTNSYNEQFF
DNA: TGTGCCAGCAGCTCGACTAACTCCTACAATGAGCAGTTCTTC

size: many
J: TRBJ2-2
V: TRBV7-8
D: NA
CDR3: CASSPTRRTGELFF
DNA: TGTGCCAGCAGCCCGACACGCCGCACCGGGGAGCTGTTTTTT

size: few
J: TRBJ2-3
V: TRBV7-9
D: NA
CDR3: CASSSPTGATDTQYF
DNA: TGTGCCAGCAGCTCCCCTACCGGGGCCACAGATACGCAGTATTTT

size: NA
J: TRBJ1-2
V: TRBV7-9
D: NA
CDR3: CASSSQGGGNYGYTF
DNA: TGTGCCAGCAGCTCTCAGGGAGGTGGGAACTATGGCTACACCTTC

size: NA
J: TRBJ1-2
V: TRBV10-3
D: NA
CDR3: CAIRQNNYGYTF
DNA: TGTGCCATCAGACAGAATAACTATGGCTACACCTTC

size: NA
J: TRBJ1-5
V: TRBV6-5
D: NA
CDR3: CASSYDRAQPQHF
DNA: TGTGCCAGCAGTTACGACCGGGCTCAGCCCCAGCATTTT

size: few
J: TRBJ2-5
V: TRBV12-3/TRBV12-4
D: NA
CDR3: CASSTPTETQYF
DNA: TGTGCCAGCAGTACCCCGACCGAGACCCAGTACTTC

size: NA
J: TRBJ2-1
V: TRBV4-3
D: NA
CDR3: CASSQDGRQDRYEQFF
DNA: TGCGCCAGCAGCCAAGACGGGAGACAGGACCGCTATGAGCAGTTCTTC

size: many
J: TRBJ2-1
V: TRBV5-6
D: NA
CDR3: CASSFGRKNEQFF
DNA: TGTGCCAGCAGCTTCGGACGGAAAAATGAGCAGTTCTTC